One sample yielded the 9 T cell receptor beta chains listed below, sequenced in a study of T cell responses to AZD1222 COVID-19 vaccine. Here immunoSEQ multiplex PCR was the method, and the copy in TCRdb shows in-frame clones only, minus some. Among over 150,000 clones listed, 90% to 95% were seen once. The starting material was peripheral blood, obtained on day 0 of MenACWY control vaccination. The receptors come from an adult in good health.

The genes are TRBV11-2 and TRBJ2-7; TRBD1 matches at 11 bases. Germline loops: CDR1 SGHAT, CDR2 FQNNGV. The CDR3 sequence is 16 residues long. The ends lost 0 bases at V and 4 bases at J; junction bases unmatched: 5. The DNA of the CDR3 is TGTGCCAGCAGCTTAGACCCGGGACAGGGGGTATACGAGCAGTACTTC. This sequence encodes CASSLDPGQGVYEQYF.

The genes are TRBV25-1 and TRBJ2-7; 14 bases map to TRBD2. In germline, CDR1 is MGHDK, CDR2 SYGVNS. This CDR3 has 18 amino acids. The V and J ends lost 3 bases and 6 bases, in that order; junction bases with no gene match: 13. The CDR3 DNA follows: TGTGCCAGCAGTGAGCCGGGACTAGCGGGAGACGGGGCCGGCGAGCAGTACTTC. Translated, it gives CASSEPGLAGDGAGEQYF.

The genes are TRBV28 and TRBJ1-1; 7 bases align to TRBD1. CDR3 length: 13 amino acids. V trimming: 2 bases; J trimming: 4 bases; junction bases outside the gene matches: 1. Germline assignment: CDR1 MDHEN and CDR2 SYDVKM. This CDR3 reads CASSLDRATEAFF. The DNA of the CDR3 is TGTGCCAGCAGTTTAGACAGGGCCACTGAAGCTTTCTTT.

The chain carries TRBV5-4 and TRBJ2-7; TRBD2 agrees at 8 bases. V shed 4 bases and J 4 bases; nucleotides not matched to a gene: 7. CDR3 size: 14 residues. The germline V gene has CDR1 SGHNT and CDR2 YYREEE (reference sequence). CDR3 coding DNA: TGTGCCAGCAGCGTGGGTGCGGGAGGATACGAGCAGTACTTC. Its protein product is CASSVGAGGYEQYF. The full variable domain, its missing parts supplied by reference TRBV5-4 and TRBJ2-7, is ETGVTQSPTHLIKTRGQQVTLRCSSQSGHNTVSWYQQALGQGPQFIFQYYREEENGRGNFPPRFSGLQFPNYSSELNVNALELDDSALYLCASSVGAGGYEQYFGPGTRLTVT.

This rearrangement joins TRBV28 to TRBJ1-2; 7 nucleotides line up with TRBD1. Trimming at V came to 6 bases and at J to 5 bases, leaving 12 bases not matched to a gene. In germline, CDR1 is MDHEN, CDR2 SYDVKM. The CDR3 runs 15 residues. CDR3 bases: TGTGCCAGCAGGCGACAGGGCAGTGATGAGTATGGCTACACCTTC. Translated, it gives CASRRQGSDEYGYTF.

V is TRBV18 and J is TRBJ1-2; no reliable D call. Germline CDR1 is KGHSH and CDR2 is LQKENI. V gave up 1 base and J gave up 4 bases, with 7 bases separating them. The CDR3 consists of 13 residues. CDR3 residues: CASSPLQLYGYTF. The CDR3 DNA reads as TGTGCCAGCTCACCACTCCAGCTCTATGGCTACACCTTC.

The chain carries TRBV7-9 and TRBJ1-2, with D possibly being TRBD1 (5 bases). Trimming took 5 bases from V and 4 from J, leaving 11 bases between them. The CDR3 extends over 13 amino acids. Germline CDR1 SEHNR, CDR2 FQNEAQ (reference sequence). CDR3 in amino acids: CASSAGTRYGYTF. As DNA, the CDR3 is TGTGCCAGCAGCGCCGGGACTCGCTATGGCTACACCTTC. The full variable domain, completed using reference TRBV7-9 and TRBJ1-2, is DTGVSQNPRHKITKRGQNVTFRCDPISEHNRLYWYRQTLGQGPEFLTYFQNEAQLEKSRLLSDRFSAERPKGSFSTLEIQRTEQGDSAMYLCASSAGTRYGYTFGSGTRLTVV.

V is TRBV27 and J is TRBJ1-4; 7 bases line up with TRBD1. The germline CDR1 and CDR2 sequences are MNHEY and SMNVEV (reference sequence). The CDR3 extends over 16 amino acids. V shed 2 bases and J 0 bases; nucleotides not matched to a gene: 3. CDR3 amino acids: CASSLTTGATNEKLFF. CDR3 bases: TGTGCCAGCAGTTTAACTACAGGGGCAACTAATGAAAAACTGTTTTTT.

CDR3 region: CASSKAGGPGYTF. The CDR3 region has the DNA TGCGCCAGCAGTAAAGCCGGGGGGCCTGGCTACACCTTC. V is TRBV5-1 and J is TRBJ1-2; maybe TRBD1 (6 bases). The CDR3 runs 13 residues. Germline V lookup: CDR1 SGHRS, CDR2 YFSETQ. Trimming took off 5 bases at V and 7 bases at J, with 15 bases between the two ends.